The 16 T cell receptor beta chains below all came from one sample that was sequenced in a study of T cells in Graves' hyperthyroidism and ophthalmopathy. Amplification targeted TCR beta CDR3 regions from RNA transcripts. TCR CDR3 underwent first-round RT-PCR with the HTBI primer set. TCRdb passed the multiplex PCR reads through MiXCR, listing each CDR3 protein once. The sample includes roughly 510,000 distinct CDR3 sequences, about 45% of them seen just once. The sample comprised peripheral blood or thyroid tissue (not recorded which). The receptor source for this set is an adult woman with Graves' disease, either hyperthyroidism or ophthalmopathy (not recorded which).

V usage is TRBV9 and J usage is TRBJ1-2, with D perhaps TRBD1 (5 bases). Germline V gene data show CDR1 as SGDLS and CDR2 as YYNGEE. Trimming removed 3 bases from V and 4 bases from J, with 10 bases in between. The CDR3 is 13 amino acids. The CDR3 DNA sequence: TGTGCCAGCAGCGGGGACTGGAGCTATGGCTACACCTTC. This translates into CASSGDWSYGYTF.

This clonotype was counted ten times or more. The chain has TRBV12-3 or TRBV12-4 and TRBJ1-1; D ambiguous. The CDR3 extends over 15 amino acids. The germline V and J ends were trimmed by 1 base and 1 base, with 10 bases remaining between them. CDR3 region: CASSLGGSSNTEAFF. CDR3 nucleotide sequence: TGTGCCAGCAGTTTAGGTGGGTCTTCGAACACTGAAGCTTTCTTT.

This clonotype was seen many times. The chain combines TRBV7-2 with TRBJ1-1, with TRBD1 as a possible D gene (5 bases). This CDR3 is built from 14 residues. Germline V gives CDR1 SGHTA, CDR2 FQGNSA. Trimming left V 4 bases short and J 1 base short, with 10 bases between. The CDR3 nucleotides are TGTGCCAGCAGCTCCAAAAGGGGGAACACTGAAGCTTTCTTT. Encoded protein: CASSSKRGNTEAFF.

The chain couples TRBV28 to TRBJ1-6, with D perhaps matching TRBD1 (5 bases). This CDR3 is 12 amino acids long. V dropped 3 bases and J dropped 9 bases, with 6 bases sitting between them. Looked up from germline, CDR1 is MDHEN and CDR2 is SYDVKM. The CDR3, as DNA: TGTGCCAGCAGTTTGACAGCTTCACCCCTCCACTTT. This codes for CASSLTASPLHF.

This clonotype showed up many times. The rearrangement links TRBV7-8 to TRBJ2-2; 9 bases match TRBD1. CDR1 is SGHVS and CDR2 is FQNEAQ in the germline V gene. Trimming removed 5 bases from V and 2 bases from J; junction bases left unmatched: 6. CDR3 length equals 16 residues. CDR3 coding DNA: TGTGCCAGCAGCCCCAGGACAGGGGACAACACCGGGGAGCTGTTTTTT. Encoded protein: CASSPRTGDNTGELFF. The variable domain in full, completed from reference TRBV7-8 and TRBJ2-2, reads GAGVSQSPRYKVAKRGQDVALRCDPISGHVSLFWYQQALGQGPEFLTYFQNEAQLDKSGLPSDRFFAERPEGSVSTLKIQRTQQEDSAVYLCASSPRTGDNTGELFFGEGSRLTVL.

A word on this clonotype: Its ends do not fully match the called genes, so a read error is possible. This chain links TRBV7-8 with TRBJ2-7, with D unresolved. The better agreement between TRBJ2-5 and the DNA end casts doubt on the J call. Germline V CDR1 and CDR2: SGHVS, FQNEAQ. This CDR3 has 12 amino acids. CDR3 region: CASSHHWGTQYF. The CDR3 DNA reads TGCGCCAGCAGCCATCACTGGGGGACCCAGTACTTC.

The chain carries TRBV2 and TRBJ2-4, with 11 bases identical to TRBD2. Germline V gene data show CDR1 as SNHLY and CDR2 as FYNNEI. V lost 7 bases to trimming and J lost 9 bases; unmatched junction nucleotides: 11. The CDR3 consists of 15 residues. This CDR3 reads CASTTSGRGGSIQYF. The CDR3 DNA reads TGTGCCAGCACTACTAGCGGGAGAGGGGGGAGCATTCAGTACTTC.

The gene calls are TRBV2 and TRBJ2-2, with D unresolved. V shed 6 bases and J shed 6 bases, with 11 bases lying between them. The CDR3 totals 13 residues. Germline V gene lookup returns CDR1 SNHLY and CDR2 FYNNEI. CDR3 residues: CASSPPRPGELFF. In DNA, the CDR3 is TGTGCCAGCAGCCCACCTCGTCCCGGGGAGCTGTTTTTT.

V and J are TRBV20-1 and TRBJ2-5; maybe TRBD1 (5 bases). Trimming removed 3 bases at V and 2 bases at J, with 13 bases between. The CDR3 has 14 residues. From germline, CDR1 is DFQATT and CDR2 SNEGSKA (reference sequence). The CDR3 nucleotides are TGCAGTGCTAGGAGACAGAACGCTCAAGAGACCCAGTACTTC. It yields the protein CSARRQNAQETQYF.

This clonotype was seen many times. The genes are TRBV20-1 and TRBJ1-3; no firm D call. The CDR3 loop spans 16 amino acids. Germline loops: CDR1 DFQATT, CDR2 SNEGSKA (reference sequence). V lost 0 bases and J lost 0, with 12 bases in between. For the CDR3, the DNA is TGCAGTGCTAGAGATCGAGCGAGCGGCTCTGGAAACACCATATATTTT. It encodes CSARDRASGSGNTIYF.

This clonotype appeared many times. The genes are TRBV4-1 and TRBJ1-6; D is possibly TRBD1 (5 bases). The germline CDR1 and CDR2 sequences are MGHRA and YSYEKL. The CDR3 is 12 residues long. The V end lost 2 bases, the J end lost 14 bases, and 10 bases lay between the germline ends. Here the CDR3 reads CASSQIGEALHF. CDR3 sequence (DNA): TGCGCCAGCAGCCAAATAGGGGAGGCCCTCCACTTT.

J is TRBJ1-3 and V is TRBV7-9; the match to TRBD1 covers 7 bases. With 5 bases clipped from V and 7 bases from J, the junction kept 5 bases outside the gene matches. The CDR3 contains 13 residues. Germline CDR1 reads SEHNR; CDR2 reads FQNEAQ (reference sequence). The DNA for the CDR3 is TGTGCCAGCAGCCTACTACAGGGGAACACCATATATTTT. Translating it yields CASSLLQGNTIYF.

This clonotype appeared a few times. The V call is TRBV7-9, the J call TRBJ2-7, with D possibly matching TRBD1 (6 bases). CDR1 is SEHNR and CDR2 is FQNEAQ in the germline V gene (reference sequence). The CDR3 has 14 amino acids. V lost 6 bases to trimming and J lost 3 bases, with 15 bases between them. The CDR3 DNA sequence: TGTGCCAGCAGAACAGGGAGTTTGGGCTACGAGCAGTACTTC. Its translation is CASRTGSLGYEQYF.

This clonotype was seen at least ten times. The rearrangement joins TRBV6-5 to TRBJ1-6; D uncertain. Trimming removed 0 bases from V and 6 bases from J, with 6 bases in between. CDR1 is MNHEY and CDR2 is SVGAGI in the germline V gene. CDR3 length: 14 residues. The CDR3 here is CASSYSKGNSPLHF. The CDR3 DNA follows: TGTGCCAGCAGTTACTCGAAGGGTAATTCACCCCTCCACTTT.

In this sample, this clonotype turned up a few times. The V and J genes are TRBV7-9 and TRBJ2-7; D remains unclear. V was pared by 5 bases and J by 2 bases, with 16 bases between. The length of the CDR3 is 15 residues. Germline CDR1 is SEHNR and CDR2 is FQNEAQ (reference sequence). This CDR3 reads CASSPSEDGAYEQYF. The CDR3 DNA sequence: TGTGCCAGCAGCCCTTCCGAGGACGGAGCCTACGAGCAGTACTTC.

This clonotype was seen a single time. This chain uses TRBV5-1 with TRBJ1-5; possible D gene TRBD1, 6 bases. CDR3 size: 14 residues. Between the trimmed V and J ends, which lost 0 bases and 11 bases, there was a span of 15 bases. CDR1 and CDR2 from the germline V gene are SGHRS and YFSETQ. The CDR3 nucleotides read TGCGCCAGCAGCTTGGACAGGGCCGAAGAGACCCAGCATTTT. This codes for CASSLDRAEETQHF.